The 16 T cell receptor beta chains listed next were all sequenced from one sample in a study of radiotherapy plus CTLA-4 blockade in lung cancer. Profiled with immunoSEQ multiplex PCR; TCRdb holds only in-frame clones, not every one. The table shows some 48,000 clones, with 70% to 90% occurring only once. This specimen was peripheral blood, taken from a patient treated with radiotherapy plus ipilimumab. The source of these receptors is a human donor with non-small cell lung cancer that progressed on radiotherapy plus ipilimumab. Some clones in this sample may be carry-over from other donors' samples.

This chain connects TRBV29-1 to TRBJ2-5; 10 bases map to TRBD2. Trimming cost V 6 bases and J 4 bases; bases outside gene matches: 8. This CDR3 has 14 amino acids. Germline CDR1 reads SQVTM; CDR2 reads ANQGSEA. As DNA, the CDR3 is TGCAGCGTCTCCCCTAGCGGGAGTTCAGAGACCCAGTACTTC. Amino acid sequence: CSVSPSGSSETQYF.

This chain uses TRBV7-3 with TRBJ2-2; 8 nucleotides agree with TRBD2. The germline V gene encodes CDR1 SGHTA and CDR2 FQGTGA. The CDR3 is 15 residues long. V lost 1 base to trimming and J lost 4 bases; unmatched junction nucleotides: 2. This CDR3 is CASSLSLAGTGELFF. As DNA, the CDR3 is TGTGCCAGCAGCTTAAGCCTAGCGGGCACCGGGGAGCTGTTTTTT.

The chain couples TRBV21-1 to TRBJ1-2; the DNA was not compared with TRBD1, the D call given in the table. TRBV21-1 is recorded as a pseudogene. This CDR3 region has 9 residues. Here the CDR3 reads CASNVAGTF. As DNA, the CDR3 is TGTGCCAGCAACGTGGCAGGAACCTTC.

In nucleotides, the CDR3 is TGTGCCAGCAGCAAGTGTATTGGACAGGGTCGTTGTCAGCCCCAGCATTTT. Its protein is CASSKCIGQGRCQPQHF. J is TRBJ1-5 and V is TRBV21-1; the table names TRBD1, a call not compared with the DNA. TRBV21-1 is marked as a pseudogene. The CDR3 totals 17 residues.

The chain links TRBV29-1 to TRBJ2-3, with 8 bases fitting TRBD1. The germline V gene has CDR1 SQVTM and CDR2 ANQGSEA. The CDR3 sequence is 14 residues long. J lost 0 bases, V lost 7 bases, and 6 bases had no gene match. This CDR3 reads CSALDRASTDTQYF. The CDR3 bases are TGCAGCGCCCTGGACAGGGCTAGCACAGATACGCAGTATTTT.

The J gene is TRBJ2-1, the V gene TRBV19; D might be TRBD1 (6 bases). This CDR3 has 14 amino acids. Between the trimmed V and J ends, which lost 7 bases and 4 bases, there was a span of 14 bases. From germline, CDR1 is LNHDA and CDR2 SQIVND (reference sequence). Here the CDR3 reads CASTPGQLYNEQFF. CDR3 DNA: TGTGCCAGTACGCCGGGACAACTTTACAATGAGCAGTTCTTC.

V is TRBV6-5 and J is TRBJ2-7; 8 positions agree with TRBD2. Germline V gene lookup returns CDR1 MNHEY and CDR2 SVGAGI. The V and J ends lost 6 bases and 2 bases, in that order; junction bases with no gene match: 9. The CDR3 contains 15 residues. CDR3 coding DNA: TGTGCCAGCAGAAAAACTCCGGGGGGGCCCTACGAGCAGTACTTC. The encoded protein is CASRKTPGGPYEQYF.

This chain joins TRBV7-6 and TRBJ2-3; D perhaps matches TRBD2 (5 bases). V was clipped by 2 bases and J by 1 base, with 10 bases between them. The CDR3 totals 15 residues. Germline assignment: CDR1 SGHVS and CDR2 FNYEAQ. The CDR3 DNA follows: TGTGCCAGCAGCTTACGAGTGGGAGGCACAGATACGCAGTATTTT. Protein: CASSLRVGGTDTQYF.

This chain uses TRBV7-6 with TRBJ2-2; maybe TRBD1 (5 bases). Germline V gene lookup returns CDR1 SGHVS and CDR2 FNYEAQ. Trimming shortened V by 5 bases and J by 2 bases, and 15 bases separated the two germline ends. The CDR3 sequence is 16 residues long. The CDR3 sequence: CASSLRAAVNTGELFF. For the CDR3, the DNA is TGTGCCAGCAGCCTCAGGGCGGCAGTTAACACCGGGGAGCTGTTTTTT. Complete variable domain (other parts from reference TRBV7-6 and TRBJ2-2): GAGVSQSPRYKVTKRGQDVALRCDPISGHVSLYWYRQALGQGPEFLTYFNYEAQQDKSGLPNDRFSAERPEGSISTLTIQRTEQRDSAMYRCASSLRAAVNTGELFFGEGSRLTVL.

This chain links TRBV11-1 with TRBJ1-3; D unresolved. Per germline, CDR1 SGHAT and CDR2 FQDESV (reference sequence). V shed 4 bases and J shed 3 bases, with 4 bases lying between them. This CDR3 spans 12 amino acids. DNA of the CDR3: TGTGCCAGCAGCTCTAATGGAAACACCATATATTTT. Protein sequence: CASSSNGNTIYF.

This clone was observed once. V usage is TRBV6-5 and J usage is TRBJ1-1; the D is unclear. The CDR3 is 15 amino acids. V was shortened by 0 bases and J by 0 bases, with 8 bases between the two germline ends. The germline V gene encodes CDR1 MNHEY and CDR2 SVGAGI. CDR3: CASSYSRELNTEAFF. CDR3 DNA sequence: TGTGCCAGCAGTTACTCCCGCGAACTGAACACTGAAGCTTTCTTT.

This clone appeared a single time. The rearrangement joins TRBV6-1 to TRBJ2-2, with 9 bases lining up with TRBD1. This CDR3 is built from 15 residues. Trimming at V came to 4 bases and at J to 2 bases, leaving 2 bases not matched to a gene. Germline V lookup: CDR1 MNHNS, CDR2 SASEGT. As DNA, the CDR3 is TGTGCCAGCAGTGCGGACAGGGGAAACACCGGGGAGCTGTTTTTT. Its translation is CASSADRGNTGELFF.

The chain couples TRBV29-1 to TRBJ2-3; 7 bases line up with TRBD2. The germline CDR1 and CDR2 sequences are SQVTM and ANQGSEA. The CDR3 covers 20 residues. The trim removed 2 bases at V and 1 base at J, leaving 21 bases unmatched. The CDR3, as DNA: TGCAGCGTTGAAAGAGGCAGCTCGGGACTATGGCCCCTTGGCACAGATACGCAGTATTTT. Protein sequence: CSVERGSSGLWPLGTDTQYF.

This CDR3 is CASSSQGDYGYTF. CDR3 sequence (DNA): TGTGCCAGCAGTTCACAGGGTGACTATGGCTACACCTTC. This rearrangement joins TRBV6-1 to TRBJ1-2; D possibly corresponds to TRBD1 (6 bases). This CDR3 has 13 residues. The V end was cut by 5 bases, the J end by 3 bases, with 10 bases between. Germline CDR1 reads MNHNS; CDR2 reads SASEGT.

J is TRBJ1-4 and V is TRBV2; D not certain. The CDR3 has 14 residues. CDR1 and CDR2 from the germline V gene are SNHLY and FYNNEI. With 10 bases removed from V and 5 bases from J, the gap between germline ends came to 17 bases. The chain's CDR3 is CATGGWTLNEKLFF. CDR3 DNA: TGTGCCACTGGAGGTTGGACTTTGAATGAAAAACTGTTTTTT.

Comment on this clone: The junction departs from the called germline gene at one end, perhaps through a read error. V and J are TRBV2 and TRBJ2-5; 7 bases are a match to TRBD2. This CDR3 has 13 amino acids. Germline assignment: CDR1 SNHLY and CDR2 FYNNEI. The chain's CDR3 is CASSESGPGLRNF. CDR3 nucleotide sequence: TGTGCCAGCAGTGAATCGGGGCCGGGACTACGAAACTTC.